This T cell receptor beta chain is from a study of cytomegalovirus exposure and HLA in healthy donors. Study at large: The same platform used for the 500 to 850 first-cohort repertoires was also used for the 120 validation repertoires, as a later analysis reported.

CDR3 size: 13 residues. V was clipped by 0 bases and J by 10 bases, with 10 bases between them. From germline, CDR1 is LNHNV and CDR2 YYDKDF (reference sequence). Profiled with immunoSEQ multiplex PCR; TCRdb holds only in-frame clones, not every one. The table has 150,000 to 200,000 clones, 70% to 90% seen once; the top ten hold approximately 2.2%. The TCR originated in a woman aged 18-29 years in good health and CMV-seronegative. The V gene is TRBV15, the J gene TRBJ2-4, with D maybe TRBD2 (6 bases). The sample consisted of PBMCs. CDR3 sequence (DNA): TGTGCCACCAGCAGAGATCCGGCGGGGATTCAGTACTTC. Encoded protein: CATSRDPAGIQYF. Full variable domain (rest looked up from reference TRBV15 and TRBJ2-4): DAMVIQNPRYQVTQFGKPVTLSCSQTLNHNVMYWYQQKSSQAPKLLFHYYDKDFNNEADTPDNFQSRRPNTSFCFLDIRSPGLGDTAMYLCATSRDPAGIQYFGAGTRLSVL.